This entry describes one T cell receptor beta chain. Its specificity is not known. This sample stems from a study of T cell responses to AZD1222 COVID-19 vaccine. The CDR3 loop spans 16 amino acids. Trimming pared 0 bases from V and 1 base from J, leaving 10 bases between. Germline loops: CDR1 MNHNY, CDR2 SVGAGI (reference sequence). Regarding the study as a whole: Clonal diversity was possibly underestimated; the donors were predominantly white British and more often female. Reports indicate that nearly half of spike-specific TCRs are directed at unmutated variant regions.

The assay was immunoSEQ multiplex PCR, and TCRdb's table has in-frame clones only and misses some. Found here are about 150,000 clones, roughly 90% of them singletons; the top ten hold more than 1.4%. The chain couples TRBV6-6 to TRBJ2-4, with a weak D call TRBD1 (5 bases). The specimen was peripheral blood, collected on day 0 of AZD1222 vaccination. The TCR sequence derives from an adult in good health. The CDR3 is CASSYSAGHAKNIQYF. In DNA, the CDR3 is TGTGCCAGCAGTTACTCGGCAGGGCATGCCAAAAACATTCAGTACTTC.